This passage covers 20 T cell receptor beta chains from one sample sequenced in a study of cytomegalovirus exposure and HLA in healthy donors. In the PCR, 60 Vbeta and 13 Jbeta primers were used. Sequenced by immunoSEQ multiplex PCR; TCRdb stores in-frame clones only, minus some. This repertoire shows around 120,000 clones, under 80% found once; its top ten account for 11%. The specimen sequenced was PBMCs. The source is a woman in her forties or fifties in good health and CMV-seropositive.

This clone is a singleton in its sample. This sequence joins TRBV14 and TRBJ2-3; 11 nucleotides line up with TRBD2. The CDR3 runs to 18 residues. Germline CDR1 is SGHDN and CDR2 is FVKESK. Trimming removed 4 bases from V and 2 bases from J; junction bases left unmatched: 11. CDR3 in amino acids: CASSPDPGTSGFTDTQYF. The CDR3 DNA follows: TGTGCCAGCAGCCCTGACCCCGGGACTAGCGGATTCACAGATACGCAGTATTTT.

The CDR3 DNA reads TGTGCCAGCAGCTTAGTGGGACTTGAAGAGACCCAGTACTTC. This sequence encodes CASSLVGLEETQYF. The rearrangement links TRBV7-6 to TRBJ2-5; weak D call: TRBD2 (6 bases). Trimming took off 1 base at V and 3 bases at J, with 9 bases between the two ends. The CDR3 runs to 14 residues. Germline V gives CDR1 SGHVS, CDR2 FNYEAQ.

The chain recombines TRBV5-1 with TRBJ1-1, with D perhaps TRBD1 (6 bases). This CDR3 spans 17 amino acids. V lost 0 bases and J lost 5, with 20 bases in between. Germline-derived CDR1 and CDR2 are SGHRS and YFSETQ. CDR3: CASSLGGGLALVTEAFF. CDR3 coding DNA: TGCGCCAGCAGCTTGGGTGGGGGCTTGGCCTTGGTGACTGAAGCTTTCTTT. Based on the CDR3 plus reference TRBV5-1 and TRBJ1-1, the full variable domain is KAGVTQTPRYLIKTRGQQVTLSCSPISGHRSVSWYQQTPGQGLQFLFEYFSETQRNKGNFPGRFSGRQFSNSRSEMNVSTLELGDSALYLCASSLGGGLALVTEAFFGQGTRLTVV.

J is TRBJ2-7 and V is TRBV6-1; tentative D call: TRBD1 (5 bases). Germline V CDR1 and CDR2: MNHNS, SASEGT. With 1 base removed from V and 1 base from J, the gap between germline ends came to 14 bases. The CDR3 is made up of 16 amino acids. The DNA for the CDR3 is TGTGCCAGCAGTGAAGAGGGGCCCCTTTTTTCCTACGAGCAGTACTTC. Translated: CASSEEGPLFSYEQYF.

The chain couples TRBV4-1 to TRBJ2-7; D is ambiguous. There are 15 residues in the CDR3. Germline lookup yields CDR1 MGHRA and CDR2 YSYEKL. With 0 bases removed from V and 2 bases from J, the gap between germline ends came to 11 bases. CDR3 DNA: TGCGCCAGCAGCCAAGAAGTCCTACCAACCTACGAGCAGTACTTC. It translates to CASSQEVLPTYEQYF.

J is TRBJ1-1 and V is TRBV2; the D gene is possibly TRBD1 (5 bases). The germline CDR1 and CDR2 sequences are SNHLY and FYNNEI. The CDR3 has 14 residues. V lost 4 bases to trimming and J lost 0 bases, with 9 bases between them. CDR3 amino acids: CASSGAGMNTEAFF. CDR3 sequence (DNA): TGTGCCAGCAGTGGGGCAGGGATGAACACTGAAGCTTTCTTT. Drawing the rest from reference TRBV2 and TRBJ1-1, the complete variable domain is EPEVTQTPSHQVTQMGQEVILRCVPISNHLYFYWYRQILGQKVEFLVSFYNNEISEKSEIFDDQFSVERPDGSNFTLKIRSTKLEDSAMYFCASSGAGMNTEAFFGQGTRLTVV.

This clone appeared once. The rearrangement uses TRBV9 and TRBJ1-1; a weak D match, TRBD1 (5 bases). Germline V gene lookup returns CDR1 SGDLS and CDR2 YYNGEE. The CDR3 has 13 amino acids. Trimming took 3 bases from V and 4 from J, leaving 10 bases between them. Written as DNA, the CDR3 is TGTGCCAGCAGCGCAGCGGGGGGCACTGAAGCTTTCTTT. This codes for CASSAAGGTEAFF.

The chain uses TRBV29-1 and TRBJ1-2; tentative D call: TRBD1 (5 bases). V gave up 5 bases and J gave up 0 bases, with 13 bases separating them. This CDR3 is 14 amino acids long. The germline gives CDR1 SQVTM, CDR2 ANQGSEA. CDR3 sequence: CSVNSGFTNYGYTF. The CDR3, as DNA: TGCAGCGTTAATTCAGGGTTTACTAACTATGGCTACACCTTC.

This rearrangement joins TRBV28 to TRBJ2-2, with 16 nucleotides matching TRBD2. CDR3 size: 17 residues. Germline lookup yields CDR1 MDHEN and CDR2 SYDVKM. J gave up 6 bases and V 4 bases, and 5 bases lay outside the gene matches. The CDR3: CASSSWGLAGGAGELFF. The CDR3 DNA follows: TGTGCCAGCAGTTCCTGGGGACTAGCGGGAGGGGCCGGGGAGCTGTTTTTT.

This clone was seen only once. This chain joins TRBV28 and TRBJ2-1; tentative D call: TRBD1 (5 bases). The V gene lost 6 bases and the J gene lost 4 bases, with 22 bases spanning the gap. Germline CDR1 reads MDHEN; CDR2 reads SYDVKM. This CDR3 is built from 17 residues. The CDR3 sequence is CASRRTGGWETYNEQFF. CDR3 nucleotides: TGTGCCAGCAGACGAACAGGTGGTTGGGAAACATACAATGAGCAGTTCTTC.

The chain carries TRBV27 and TRBJ1-5; the match to TRBD1 covers 7 bases. Germline CDR1 MNHEY, CDR2 SMNVEV (reference sequence). V shed 2 bases and J 4 bases; nucleotides not matched to a gene: 8. The length of the CDR3 is 16 residues. This CDR3 reads CASSLKAGTDNQPQHF. CDR3 bases: TGTGCCAGCAGTTTAAAGGCCGGGACAGATAATCAGCCCCAGCATTTT.

V gene TRBV6-1 combines with J gene TRBJ1-1; D not certain. Germline CDR1 and CDR2: MNHNS and SASEGT. The CDR3 spans 13 residues. Trimming removed 5 bases from V and 0 bases from J, with 7 bases in between. Written as DNA, the CDR3 is TGTGCCAGCAGTCCATCCCTGAACACTGAAGCTTTCTTT. Translating it yields CASSPSLNTEAFF.

The J gene is TRBJ2-7, the V gene TRBV7-2, with 7 bases fitting TRBD1. J gave up 0 bases and V 7 bases, and 9 bases lay outside the gene matches. From germline, CDR1 is SGHTA and CDR2 FQGNSA. This CDR3 is 15 amino acids long. The CDR3 sequence: CASTLGQATSYEQYF. The CDR3 DNA reads as TGTGCCAGCACCCTAGGACAGGCGACCTCCTACGAGCAGTACTTC. The variable domain in full, with the rest retrieved from reference TRBV7-2 and TRBJ2-7, is GAGVSQSPSNKVTEKGKDVELRCDPISGHTALYWYRQSLGQGLEFLIYFQGNSAPDKSGLPSDRFSAERTGGSVSTLTIQRTQQEDSAVYLCASTLGQATSYEQYFGPGTRLTVT.

V and J are TRBV5-1 and TRBJ1-5; TRBD1 agrees at 7 bases. Germline V gives CDR1 SGHRS, CDR2 YFSETQ. CDR3 length: 15 residues. The junction had 7 bases not matched to a gene; V was cut back by 3 bases and J by 4 bases. The CDR3 DNA reads TGCGCCAGCAGCTACGGAGGGGGCCTTAATCAGCCCCAGCATTTT. Translation: CASSYGGGLNQPQHF.

V gene TRBV9 combines with J gene TRBJ2-7, with D possibly matching TRBD2 (5 bases). The V end lost 2 bases, the J end lost 4 bases, and 10 bases lay between the germline ends. The CDR3 is 13 amino acids. The germline gives CDR1 SGDLS, CDR2 YYNGEE. The CDR3 region has the DNA TGTGCCAGCAGCGTGGACTTCGGTTACGAGCAGTACTTC. Residues: CASSVDFGYEQYF.

The chain has TRBV20-1 and TRBJ1-1; the D gene is possibly TRBD1 (5 bases). The germline V and J ends were trimmed by 8 bases and 3 bases, with 7 bases remaining between them. Germline lookup yields CDR1 DFQATT and CDR2 SNEGSKA (reference sequence). CDR3 size: 10 residues. In DNA form, the CDR3 reads TGCAGTTGGGGGGACACTGAAGCTTTCTTT. The encoded protein is CSWGDTEAFF.

CDR3: CASTSGQGNQPQHF. DNA of the CDR3: TGTGCCAGCACCTCGGGACAGGGGAATCAGCCCCAGCATTTT. This chain joins TRBV6-1 and TRBJ1-5; TRBD1 matches 10 bases. The CDR3 extends over 14 amino acids. The germline CDR1 and CDR2 sequences are MNHNS and SASEGT. Trimming cost V 7 bases and J 4 bases; bases outside gene matches: 4.

This chain uses TRBV7-3 with TRBJ2-1; 9 bases fit TRBD1. CDR1 is SGHTA and CDR2 is FQGTGA in the germline V gene. This CDR3 has 15 amino acids. J was trimmed by 4 bases and V by 4 bases; bases with no gene match: 5. The chain's CDR3 is CASSSQGARYNEQFF. The CDR3 DNA reads as TGTGCCAGCAGCTCACAGGGGGCGAGGTACAATGAGCAGTTCTTC.

The chain has TRBV5-6 and TRBJ1-2, with D possibly TRBD1 on 6 matching bases. Trimming took off 2 bases at V and 5 bases at J, with 16 bases between the two ends. The CDR3 is 15 amino acids. Per germline, CDR1 SGHDT and CDR2 YYEEEE. The CDR3 DNA is TGTGCCAGCAGCTTATGGACAGCAGTGACATATGGCTACACCTTC. Its translation is CASSLWTAVTYGYTF.

The chain combines TRBV25-1 with TRBJ2-3; 8 positions agree with TRBD1. CDR3 length: 14 amino acids. J gave up 2 bases and V 4 bases, and 2 bases lay outside the gene matches. CDR1 MGHDK and CDR2 SYGVNS come from the germline V gene. The chain's CDR3 is CASSVTGATDTQYF. In DNA, the CDR3 is TGTGCCAGCAGTGTGACAGGGGCCACAGATACGCAGTATTTT.